The entry below describes one TCR beta chain. This record belongs to a study of technical replicates of blood from a handful of donors. In germline, CDR1 is SQVTM, CDR2 ANQGSEA. V shed 7 bases, J shed 7 bases, and the junction held 14 bases outside the gene matches. This CDR3 is 14 amino acids long. Method: immunoSEQ multiplex PCR; TCRdb's copy keeps in-frame clones and lacks some. The sample includes about 59,000 clones, around 93% of them seen just once. The receptor was derived from a human donor in good health. Some clones in this sample may be carry-over from other donors' samples. J is TRBJ2-3 and V is TRBV29-1, with TRBD2 matching over 7 bases. The sample was PBMCs. The CDR3 here is CSGGVASGTHTQYF. As DNA, the CDR3 is TGCAGCGGAGGGGTTGCTAGCGGCACCCATACGCAGTATTTT.